This T cell receptor (beta chain) was captured in a study of cytomegalovirus exposure and HLA in healthy donors. Study observations and caveats: In vitro work confirmed that three CMV-associated chains recognize CMV antigens. Later on, an analysis tied approximately 17,000 TCR beta sequences to HLA alleles at 0.05 false discovery rate. Per published reports, the classifier diagnosed cytomegalovirus status with high specificity and sensitivity. Beyond CMV serostatus, there was no information to go on about immune exposure.

It was with 60 Vbeta and 13 Jbeta primers that the PCR ran. Here immunoSEQ multiplex PCR was the method, and the copy in TCRdb shows in-frame clones only, minus some. The sample includes tens of thousands of clones, under 85% of them seen just once. This clone was found a few times. Its antigen is not identified. Trimming cost V 4 bases and J 8 bases; bases outside gene matches: 5. CDR1 and CDR2 (germline): SQVTM, ANQGSEA. This CDR3 has 15 residues. What was sequenced was PBMCs. The chain carries TRBV29-1 and TRBJ2-1, with TRBD2 matching over 16 bases. The TCR originated in a middle-aged man in good health and CMV-seropositive. The CDR3 loop reads CSVGGTSGGDDEQFF. The CDR3 DNA sequence: TGCAGCGTTGGGGGGACTAGCGGGGGGGATGATGAGCAGTTCTTC.